This T cell receptor (beta chain) was captured in a study of shared T cell receptors in the human thymus. Assay: immunoSEQ multiplex PCR; the TCRdb copy retains only in-frame clones and omits some. This repertoire shows hundreds of thousands of clones, approximately 95% found once; its top ten account for approximately 0.02%. This receptor was taken from a human donor. Sequences were obtained from thymocytes.

CDR3 protein: CASSPYPLSPKPGTPLRYEQYF. DNA for the CDR3: TGTGCCAGCAGCCCTTATCCTTTAAGTCCTAAACCCGGGACCCCCCTCAGGTACGAGCAGTACTTC. The chain has TRBV14 and TRBJ2-7; D may match TRBD1 or TRBD2 (5 bases each). The CDR3 is 22 residues long. Germline assignment: CDR1 SGHDN and CDR2 FVKESK. V gave up 4 bases and J gave up 4 bases, with 38 bases separating them.